The 2 T cell receptor beta chains given below trace back to one sample, sequenced in a study of blood T cell repertoires in COVID-19. Assay used: immunoSEQ multiplex PCR; TCRdb lists only in-frame clones, some missing. In the table there are approximately 250,000 clones, about 85% of which are singletons. Sample: peripheral blood. These receptors all come from a woman in her sixties with active or convalescent COVID-19.

This chain joins TRBV11-2 and TRBJ1-2; D possibly corresponds to TRBD1 (5 bases). Germline values: CDR1 SGHAT, CDR2 FQNNGV. The CDR3 is 13 residues long. V was clipped by 5 bases and J by 4 bases, with 11 bases between them. CDR3 coding DNA: TGTGCCAGCAGCGTACACCAGGGCTATGGCTACACCTTC. Protein product: CASSVHQGYGYTF.

This clone was observed once. V usage is TRBV19 and J usage is TRBJ2-3; D is perhaps TRBD2 (6 bases). With 6 bases removed from V and 0 bases from J, the gap between germline ends came to 10 bases. The CDR3 sequence is 14 residues long. Germline V gene lookup returns CDR1 LNHDA and CDR2 SQIVND (reference sequence). The CDR3 loop is CASSPTSSTDTQYF. The DNA for the CDR3 is TGTGCCAGTAGCCCGACTAGTAGCACAGATACGCAGTATTTT.